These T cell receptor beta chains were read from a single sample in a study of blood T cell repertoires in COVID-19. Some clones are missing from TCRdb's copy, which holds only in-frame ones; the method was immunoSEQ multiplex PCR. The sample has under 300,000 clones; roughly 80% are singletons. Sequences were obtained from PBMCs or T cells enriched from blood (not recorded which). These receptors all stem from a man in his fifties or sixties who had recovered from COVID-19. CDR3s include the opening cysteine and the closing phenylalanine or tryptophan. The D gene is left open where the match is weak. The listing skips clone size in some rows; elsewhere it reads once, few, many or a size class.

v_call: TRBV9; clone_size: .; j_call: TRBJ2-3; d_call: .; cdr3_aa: CASSPSLSFAGYTQYF; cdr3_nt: TGTGCCAGCAGCCCGAGTCTCTCCTTTGCAGGCTATACGCAGTATTTT
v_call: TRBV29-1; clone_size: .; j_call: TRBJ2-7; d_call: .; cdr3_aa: CSVGTVFYEQYF; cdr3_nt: TGCAGCGTTGGAACAGTTTTCTACGAGCAGTACTTC
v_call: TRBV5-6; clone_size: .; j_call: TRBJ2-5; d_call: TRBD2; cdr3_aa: CASSPPKREAQETQYF; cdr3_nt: TGTGCCAGCAGCCCTCCCAAGCGGGAGGCACAAGAGACCCAGTACTTC
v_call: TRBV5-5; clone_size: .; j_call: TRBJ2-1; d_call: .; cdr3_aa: CASSPDRLSYNEQFF; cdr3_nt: TGTGCCAGCAGCCCTGACAGGCTTTCCTACAATGAGCAGTTCTTC
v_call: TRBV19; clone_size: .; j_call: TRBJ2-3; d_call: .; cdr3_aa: CATKRDFNTDTQYF; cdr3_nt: TGTGCCACCAAAAGGGACTTTAACACAGATACGCAGTATTTT
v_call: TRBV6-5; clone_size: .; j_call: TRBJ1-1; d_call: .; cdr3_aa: CASRDGSLNTEAFF; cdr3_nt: TGTGCCAGCAGGGACGGGAGTTTGAACACTGAAGCTTTCTTT
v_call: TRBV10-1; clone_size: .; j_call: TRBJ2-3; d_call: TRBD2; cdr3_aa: CASSDRLKGRGGTDTQYF; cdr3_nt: TGCGCCAGCAGTGACCGGTTGAAGGGGCGGGGGGGCACAGATACGCAGTATTTT
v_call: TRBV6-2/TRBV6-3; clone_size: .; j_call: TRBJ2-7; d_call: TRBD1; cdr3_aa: CASSTTGGVYEQYF; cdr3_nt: TGTGCCAGCAGTACTACAGGGGGCGTTTACGAGCAGTACTTC
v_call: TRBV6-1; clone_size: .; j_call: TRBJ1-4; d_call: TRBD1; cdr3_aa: CASSETGGDSEKLFF; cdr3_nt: TGTGCCAGCAGTGAGACAGGGGGTGATAGTGAAAAACTGTTTTTT
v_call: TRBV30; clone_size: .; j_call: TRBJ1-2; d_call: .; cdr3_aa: CAWSPDTSTYGYTF; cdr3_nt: TGTGCCTGGAGCCCGGACACGTCCACCTATGGCTACACCTTC
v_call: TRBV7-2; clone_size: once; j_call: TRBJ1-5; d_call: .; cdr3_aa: CASSPPGRDSNQPQHF; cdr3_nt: TGTGCCAGCAGCCCGCCCGGGCGGGACAGCAATCAGCCCCAGCATTTT
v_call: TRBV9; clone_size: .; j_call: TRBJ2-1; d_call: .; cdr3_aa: CASSVAGGAPNEQFF; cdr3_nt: TGTGCCAGCAGCGTAGCGGGGGGCGCGCCCAATGAGCAGTTCTTC
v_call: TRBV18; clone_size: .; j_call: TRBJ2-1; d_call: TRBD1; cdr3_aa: CASSPRLQGDNNEQFF; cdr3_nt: TGTGCCAGCTCACCGAGGCTCCAGGGGGACAACAATGAGCAGTTCTTC
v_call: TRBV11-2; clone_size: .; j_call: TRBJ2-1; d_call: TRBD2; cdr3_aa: CASSPRLAGELTGYEQFF; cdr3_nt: TGTGCCAGCAGCCCAAGACTAGCGGGAGAGCTAACAGGCTATGAGCAGTTCTTC
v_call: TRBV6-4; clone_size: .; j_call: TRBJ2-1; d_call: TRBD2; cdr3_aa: CASSDSRGGYNEQFF; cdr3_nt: TGTGCCAGCAGTGACTCGCGGGGGGGCTACAATGAGCAGTTCTTC
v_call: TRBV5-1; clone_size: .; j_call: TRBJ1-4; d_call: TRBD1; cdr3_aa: CASSSGQKNEKLFF; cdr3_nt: TGCGCCAGCAGCTCGGGACAGAAGAATGAAAAACTGTTTTTT
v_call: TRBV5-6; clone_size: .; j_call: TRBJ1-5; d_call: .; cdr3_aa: CASSFAGNQPQHF; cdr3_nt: TGTGCCAGCAGCTTCGCCGGGAATCAGCCCCAGCATTTT
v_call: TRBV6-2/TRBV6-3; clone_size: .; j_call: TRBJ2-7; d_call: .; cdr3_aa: CASSFSGGGYEQYF; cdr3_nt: TGTGCCAGCAGTTTCAGCGGTGGGGGGTACGAGCAGTACTTC
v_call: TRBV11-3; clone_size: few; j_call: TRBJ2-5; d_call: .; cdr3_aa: CASSFPPGETQYF; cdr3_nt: TGTGCCAGCAGCTTTCCGCCGGGAGAGACCCAGTACTTC
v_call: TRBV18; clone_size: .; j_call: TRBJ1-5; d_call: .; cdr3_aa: CASSPGQFEQPQHF; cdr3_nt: TGTGCCAGCTCTCCTGGACAGTTCGAACAGCCCCAGCATTTT
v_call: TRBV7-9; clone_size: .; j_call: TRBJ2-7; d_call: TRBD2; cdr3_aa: CASSTKTSGGAVTLYEQYF; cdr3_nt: TGTGCCAGCAGCACCAAGACTAGCGGGGGGGCAGTCACTCTCTACGAGCAGTACTTC
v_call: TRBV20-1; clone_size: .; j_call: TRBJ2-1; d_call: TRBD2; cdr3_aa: CSASPGRNRPGLALKGQFF; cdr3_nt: TGCAGTGCTAGTCCGGGACGGAATAGACCGGGACTAGCTTTAAAGGGGCAGTTCTTC